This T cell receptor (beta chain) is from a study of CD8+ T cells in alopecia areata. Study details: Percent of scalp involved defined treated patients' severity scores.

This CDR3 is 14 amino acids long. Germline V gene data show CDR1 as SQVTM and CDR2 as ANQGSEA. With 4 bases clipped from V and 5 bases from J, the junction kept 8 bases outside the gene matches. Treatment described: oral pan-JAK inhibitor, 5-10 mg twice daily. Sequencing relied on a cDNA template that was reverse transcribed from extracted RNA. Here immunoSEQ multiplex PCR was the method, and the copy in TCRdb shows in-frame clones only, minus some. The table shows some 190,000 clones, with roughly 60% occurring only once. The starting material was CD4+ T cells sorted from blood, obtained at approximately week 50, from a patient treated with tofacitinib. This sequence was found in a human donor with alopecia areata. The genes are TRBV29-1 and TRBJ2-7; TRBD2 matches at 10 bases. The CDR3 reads CSVAPAGGWNEQYF. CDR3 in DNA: TGCAGCGTTGCCCCAGCGGGGGGGTGGAACGAGCAGTACTTC.